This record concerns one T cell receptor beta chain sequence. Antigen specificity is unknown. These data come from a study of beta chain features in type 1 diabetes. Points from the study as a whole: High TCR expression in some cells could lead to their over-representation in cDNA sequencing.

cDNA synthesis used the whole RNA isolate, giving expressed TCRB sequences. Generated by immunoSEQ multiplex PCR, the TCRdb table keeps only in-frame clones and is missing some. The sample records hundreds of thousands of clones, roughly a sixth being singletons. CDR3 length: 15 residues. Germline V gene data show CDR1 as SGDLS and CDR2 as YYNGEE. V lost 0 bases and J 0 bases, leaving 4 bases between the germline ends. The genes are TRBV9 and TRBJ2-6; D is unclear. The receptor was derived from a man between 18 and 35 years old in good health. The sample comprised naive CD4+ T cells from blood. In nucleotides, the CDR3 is TGTGCCAGCAGCGTAGTAAACTCTGGGGCCAACGTCCTGACTTTC. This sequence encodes CASSVVNSGANVLTF.